These T cell receptor beta chains were read from a single sample in a study of control samples from healthy donors and cancer patients. Clones were sequenced by immunoSEQ multiplex PCR, and TCRdb holds only the in-frame ones, with some missing. The sample has about 170,000 clones, 75% to 95% seen once. Sequencing was done on a sample of blood. The receptor set was obtained from a woman between 25 and 40 years old in good health. CDR3s include the opening cysteine and the closing phenylalanine or tryptophan. Each record gives: CDR3 protein, CDR3 DNA, J gene, V gene, D gene, clone size. The D gene is left open where the match is weak. Clone size is given for some rows only: seen once, a few or many times, or a class if the clone is expanded.

CDR3: CASSPGGYGYTF
DNA: TGTGCCAGCTCACCGGGCGGCTATGGCTACACCTTC
J: TRBJ1-2
V: TRBV18
D: -
size: -

CDR3: CASSPQGSFEAFF
DNA: TGTGCCAGCAGCCCACAGGGGTCCTTTGAAGCTTTCTTT
J: TRBJ1-1
V: TRBV12-3/TRBV12-4
D: TRBD1
size: -

CDR3: CASSLGTSGSPDTQYF
DNA: TGCGCCAGCAGCTTGGGGACTAGCGGGAGCCCAGATACGCAGTATTTT
J: TRBJ2-3
V: TRBV5-1
D: TRBD2
size: -

CDR3: CASSPRTGAADTQYF
DNA: TGTGCCAGCAGTCCCAGGACAGGGGCCGCAGATACGCAGTATTTT
J: TRBJ2-3
V: TRBV25-1
D: TRBD1
size: -

CDR3: CASSKDRLGGNTEAFF
DNA: TGTGCCAGCAGCAAGGACAGGCTCGGGGGGAACACTGAAGCTTTCTTT
J: TRBJ1-1
V: TRBV21-1
D: -
size: -

CDR3: CASSPGLGETQYF
DNA: TGTGCCAGCTCACCAGGTTTAGGAGAGACCCAGTACTTC
J: TRBJ2-5
V: TRBV18
D: -
size: -

CDR3: CASSSRVRGNTEAFF
DNA: TGTGCCAGCAGTTCTCGCGTTCGGGGGAACACTGAAGCTTTCTTT
J: TRBJ1-1
V: TRBV6-6
D: -
size: -

CDR3: CASSPPLAGGTDTQYF
DNA: TGTGCCAGCTCACCACCCCTAGCGGGAGGCACAGATACGCAGTATTTT
J: TRBJ2-3
V: TRBV18
D: TRBD2
size: -

CDR3: CASSDSAGAPNEQFF
DNA: TGTGCCAGCAGTGACTCGGCGGGGGCCCCCAATGAGCAGTTCTTC
J: TRBJ2-1
V: TRBV6-4
D: -
size: few

CDR3: CASSVAGGDGYTF
DNA: TGTGCCAGCAGCGTAGCAGGGGGCGATGGCTACACCTTC
J: TRBJ1-2
V: TRBV9
D: TRBD1
size: -

CDR3: CASSMDGAYEQYF
DNA: TGTGCCAGTAGTATGGACGGAGCCTACGAGCAGTACTTC
J: TRBJ2-7
V: TRBV19
D: -
size: once

CDR3: CASSWGTGELFF
DNA: TGTGCCAGCAGTTGGGGGACCGGGGAGCTGTTTTTT
J: TRBJ2-2
V: TRBV27
D: -
size: -

CDR3: CASSLSSGTSNEQFF
DNA: TGTGCCAGCAGCTTAAGTTCCGGGACTAGCAATGAGCAGTTCTTC
J: TRBJ2-1
V: TRBV7-3
D: TRBD2
size: -

CDR3: CASSYSRTGTDTQYF
DNA: TGTGCCAGCAGTTACTCGAGGACAGGCACAGATACGCAGTATTTT
J: TRBJ2-3
V: TRBV6-5
D: -
size: -

CDR3: CASSRDGYTEAFF
DNA: TGTGCCAGCTCCCGGGACGGCTACACTGAAGCTTTCTTT
J: TRBJ1-1
V: TRBV18
D: -
size: few

CDR3: CASSTGSRGGYEQYF
DNA: TGTGCCAGCAGTACAGGGTCCCGGGGGGGCTACGAGCAGTACTTC
J: TRBJ2-7
V: TRBV6-6
D: TRBD2
size: -

CDR3: CASSSTATEAFF
DNA: TGTGCCAGCAGCTCGACAGCGACTGAAGCTTTCTTT
J: TRBJ1-1
V: TRBV11-3
D: -
size: -

CDR3: CASSYSQGASGYTF
DNA: TGTGCCAGCAGTTACTCGCAGGGGGCTAGTGGCTACACCTTC
J: TRBJ1-2
V: TRBV6-5
D: TRBD1
size: once

CDR3: CASSQDPREGYGYTF
DNA: TGTGCCAGCAGCCAAGATCCCAGGGAAGGCTATGGCTACACCTTC
J: TRBJ1-2
V: TRBV14
D: -
size: -

CDR3: CASSLDGYEQYF
DNA: TGCGCCAGCAGCTTGGACGGCTACGAGCAGTACTTC
J: TRBJ2-7
V: TRBV5-1
D: -
size: -

CDR3: CASSLGLAATDTQYF
DNA: TGTGCTAGCAGCTTAGGGCTAGCGGCCACAGATACGCAGTATTTT
J: TRBJ2-3
V: TRBV7-7
D: TRBD2
size: -

CDR3: CASSQDLGGPLHF
DNA: TGTGCCAGCAGCCAAGATTTAGGGGGACCCCTCCACTTT
J: TRBJ1-6
V: TRBV14
D: -
size: -

CDR3: CASSQDLRTNNGYTF
DNA: TGTGCCAGCAGCCAAGATCTTAGGACAAACAATGGCTACACCTTC
J: TRBJ1-2
V: TRBV3-1/TRBV3-2
D: -
size: -

CDR3: CASSSRLVSYNEQFF
DNA: TGTGCCAGCAGCAGCCGACTAGTCTCCTACAATGAGCAGTTCTTC
J: TRBJ2-1
V: TRBV7-3
D: -
size: -

CDR3: CASSLGMHQPQHF
DNA: TGTGCCAGCAGTTTGGGGATGCATCAGCCCCAGCATTTT
J: TRBJ1-5
V: TRBV28
D: -
size: -

CDR3: CASSLGGRASGANVLTF
DNA: TGTGCCAGCAGCTTAGGCGGGAGGGCCTCTGGGGCCAACGTCCTGACTTTC
J: TRBJ2-6
V: TRBV7-6
D: TRBD2
size: once

CDR3: CASSPNLARDGANVLTF
DNA: TGTGCCAGCAGCCCGAACCTAGCCAGGGATGGGGCCAACGTCCTGACTTTC
J: TRBJ2-6
V: TRBV5-4
D: -
size: -

CDR3: CASSPGTGNRGYTF
DNA: TGTGCCAGCTCCCCCGGGACAGGGAATCGGGGCTACACCTTC
J: TRBJ1-2
V: TRBV18
D: TRBD1
size: -

CDR3: CASSGPTANSPLHF
DNA: TGTGCCAGCAGCGGCCCCACAGCAAACTCACCCCTCCACTTT
J: TRBJ1-6
V: TRBV9
D: -
size: -

CDR3: CASSLLESGYSNQPQHF
DNA: TGTGCCAGCAGTTTACTAGAGTCAGGTTATAGCAATCAGCCCCAGCATTTT
J: TRBJ1-5
V: TRBV28
D: -
size: -

CDR3: CASSRDRAGVQETQYF
DNA: TGTGCCAGCAGCCGCGACAGGGCGGGGGTACAAGAGACCCAGTACTTC
J: TRBJ2-5
V: TRBV2
D: -
size: -

CDR3: CAWSVGQFYYGYTF
DNA: TGTGCCTGGAGTGTAGGCCAGTTTTACTATGGCTACACCTTC
J: TRBJ1-2
V: TRBV30
D: -
size: once

CDR3: CASSQVGFGYTF
DNA: TGTGCCAGCAGCCAAGTGGGTTTCGGCTACACCTTC
J: TRBJ1-2
V: TRBV14
D: -
size: -

CDR3: CATSDQGREQYF
DNA: TGTGCCACCAGTGACCAGGGTCGGGAGCAGTACTTC
J: TRBJ2-7
V: TRBV24-1
D: -
size: -

CDR3: CASSLEGARNIQYF
DNA: TGTGCCAGCAGCTTAGAGGGGGCGCGAAACATTCAGTACTTC
J: TRBJ2-4
V: TRBV5-4
D: TRBD1
size: -

CDR3: CASSLPGPSGNTIYF
DNA: TGCGCCAGCAGCTTGCCAGGGCCCTCTGGAAACACCATATATTTT
J: TRBJ1-3
V: TRBV5-1
D: -
size: once

CDR3: CASSFGQGNYNEQFF
DNA: TGTGCCAGCAGCTTCGGGCAGGGGAACTACAATGAGCAGTTCTTC
J: TRBJ2-1
V: TRBV5-6
D: -
size: -

CDR3: CASSLDRGGYNEQFF
DNA: TGTGCCAGCAGTCTCGACAGGGGAGGGTACAATGAGCAGTTCTTC
J: TRBJ2-1
V: TRBV27
D: -
size: -

CDR3: CASGTGQPNQPQHF
DNA: TGTGCTAGTGGTACGGGACAGCCCAATCAGCCCCAGCATTTT
J: TRBJ1-5
V: TRBV12-5
D: TRBD1
size: -

CDR3: CSVEGDSFNYGYTF
DNA: TGCAGCGTTGAAGGGGACAGTTTTAACTATGGCTACACCTTC
J: TRBJ1-2
V: TRBV29-1
D: TRBD1
size: -

CDR3: CASNPGQGAYEQYF
DNA: TGTGCCAGCAATCCGGGACAGGGGGCCTACGAGCAGTACTTC
J: TRBJ2-7
V: TRBV5-5
D: TRBD1
size: -

CDR3: CASSGRQGWEQYF
DNA: TGTGCCAGCAGCGGGAGACAGGGTTGGGAGCAGTACTTC
J: TRBJ2-7
V: TRBV7-2
D: TRBD1
size: -

CDR3: CASSDWAGGAYNEQFF
DNA: TGTGCCAGCAGTGACTGGGCGGGGGGGGCCTACAATGAGCAGTTCTTC
J: TRBJ2-1
V: TRBV6-4
D: TRBD2
size: -

CDR3: CASSYSGAGYTF
DNA: TGTGCCAGCAGTTACTCGGGGGCTGGCTACACCTTC
J: TRBJ1-2
V: TRBV6-5
D: -
size: -

CDR3: CASSRLAGGDTGELFF
DNA: TGTGCCAGCAGCCGACTAGCGGGAGGGGACACCGGGGAGCTGTTTTTT
J: TRBJ2-2
V: TRBV7-3
D: TRBD2
size: -

CDR3: CASSLSPAYEQYF
DNA: TGTGCCAGCAGCTTGAGTCCCGCCTACGAGCAGTACTTC
J: TRBJ2-7
V: TRBV7-2
D: -
size: -

CDR3: CASSNISPGTGNSPLHF
DNA: TGTGCCAGTAGTAATATCAGCCCCGGGACAGGGAATTCACCCCTCCACTTT
J: TRBJ1-6
V: TRBV19
D: TRBD1
size: -

CDR3: CASSLARGNTEAFF
DNA: TGTGCCAGCAGCTTAGCACGGGGAAACACTGAAGCTTTCTTT
J: TRBJ1-1
V: TRBV11-1
D: -
size: -

CDR3: CASSYGSAQETQYF
DNA: TGTGCCAGCAGTTACGGGTCAGCTCAAGAGACCCAGTACTTC
J: TRBJ2-5
V: TRBV6-2/TRBV6-3
D: -
size: -

CDR3: CASSEGLAGYNEQFF
DNA: TGCGCCAGCAGCGAGGGACTAGCGGGGTACAATGAGCAGTTCTTC
J: TRBJ2-1
V: TRBV5-1
D: TRBD2
size: -

CDR3: CASATSPTQETQYF
DNA: TGTGCCAGCGCCACCTCCCCCACTCAAGAGACCCAGTACTTC
J: TRBJ2-5
V: TRBV7-8
D: -
size: -

CDR3: CATSDSVTDTQYF
DNA: TGTGCCACCAGTGACTCCGTCACAGATACGCAGTATTTT
J: TRBJ2-3
V: TRBV24-1
D: -
size: -

CDR3: CASSLGRPYNSPLHF
DNA: TGTGCCAGCAGCTTAGGCCGACCCTATAATTCACCCCTCCACTTT
J: TRBJ1-6
V: TRBV13
D: -
size: -